The sequence of this T cell receptor (beta chain) was determined in a study of blood T cell repertoires in COVID-19 (dated by TCRdb to 2018 to 2020). For the wider study: Samples from collaborators originated in the United States, Italy and Spain and spanned both the acute and convalescent phases of COVID-19. A de-identified subject ID, COVID-19 status, age in years and sex were almost always included in the sample metadata. The material from the prospective study consisted of cDNA or gDNA derived from T cells, B-cell-depleted T cells, or PBMCs. The samples were drawn from two sources: the first 160 participants of the ongoing ImmuneRACE study, and fewer than 1,500 subjects contributed by 6 global collaborators. The dataset comprised deeply sampled blood TCRbeta repertoires from subjects exposed to, actively infected with, or recovered from COVID-19. The repertoires were released in a freely available public database intended as a resource for research on the immune response to SARS-CoV-2. Where available, HLA class I and class II types were taken from metadata supplied by the sample provider and were not determined by assay-based typing. Study-wide conclusions, independent of this receptor: How much clinical and demographic metadata was included differed by source and by participant, and the metadata was provided uncurated.

For this clone: Its specific antigen is unknown. One base away there is no much larger clone; base qualities are not given.

The immunoSEQ Assay, a bias-controlled multiplex PCR, was used to amplify TCRbeta CDR3 regions from genomic DNA. On the study's bioinformatics: Within the assay, amplification of reference gene primers was used to estimate how many nucleated cells each sample contained. To quantify the absolute abundance of each unique TCRbeta CDR3 rearrangement, sequence reads were collapsed and filtered. For each sample, productive Simpson clonality was calculated as the square root of Simpson's diversity index across productive rearrangements. TCRdb obtained this table from immuneACCESS and retained in-frame rearrangements with V and J assigned. These tables miss some clones; where compared with another copy, unresolved V genes account for less than half of the shortfall, and the remainder is unexplained. From that table come the V and J calls and clone size; the DNA was used to work out D and trimming. For this sample the table gives roughly 320,000 clones, of which 90% were detected only once. The ten largest clones take up about 4% of the sample.

The CDR3 runs 14 amino acids, cysteine and phenylalanine included. CDR3 DNA is the only sequence kept; it has 42 bases, read in frame from the first base. CDR1 and CDR2, looked up from the germline V gene, are SGHRS and YFSETQ. V lost 3 bases and J lost 1 base; the stretch between them is 10 bases long. Enrolling through a virtual design, the prospective study's participants ranged in age from about 18 to 89 years and lived across 24 United States geographic areas. Cohort assignment in the prospective study relied on participant-reported clinical history from a screening survey and a study questionnaire. Exposed participants were defined as having been in contact with someone with a PCR-confirmed or clinician-diagnosed COVID-19 case within 2 weeks of study entry. Mobile phlebotomists in the prospective study collected whole blood, serum and a nasopharyngeal or oropharyngeal swab from every participant. Participants in the prospective study had the option to provide additional blood draws and questionnaires over a roughly 2-month period. Before DNA extraction, prospective study blood samples were shipped either frozen or at room temperature.

The material sequenced was PBMCs or T cells enriched from blood (not recorded which). This chain is built from TRBV5-1 and TRBJ1-1; a weak D assignment points to TRBD1 (6 bases agree). The receptor comes from a woman aged 30 to 39 who had been exposed to COVID-19. DNA sequence: TGCGCCAGCAGCTGGGGGGGCACGAACACTGAAGCTTTCTTT. Translated, it reads CASSWGGTNTEAFF.